This record covers a single T cell receptor (beta chain). The data derive from a study of shared clonotypes between healthy human individuals. V lost 5 bases and J lost 2; bases outside the gene matches: 5. Looked up from germline, CDR1 is SGHVS and CDR2 is FNYEAQ. There are 15 residues in the CDR3. This table comes from immunoSEQ multiplex PCR, and its TCRdb copy is limited to in-frame clones, with some not included. The table has roughly 2.2 million clones, less than 95% seen once. The genes are TRBV7-6 and TRBJ2-7, with 11 bases matching TRBD1. Sequencing was done on a sample of naive CD4+ T cells from PBMCs. Subset: CD45RA+ positively selected. This receptor was identified in a man between 18 and 35 years old in good health. Some clones in this sample may be carry-over from other donors' samples. The CDR3 reads CASSVPGQGAYEQYF. DNA for the CDR3: TGTGCCAGCAGCGTTCCGGGACAGGGGGCCTACGAGCAGTACTTC.